The rows below give T cell receptor beta chains drawn from one sample of a study of cytomegalovirus exposure and HLA in healthy donors. Sequencing was performed with immunoSEQ multiplex PCR; in TCRdb, only in-frame clones are kept and a portion is missing. Of 120,000 to 150,000 clones listed, roughly 87% are singletons. Sequenced: PBMCs. These receptor sequences come from a man aged 18 to 35 in good health and CMV-seropositive. Both conserved end residues are part of each CDR3. D genes are given only for firm matches. Clone size, where shown, is once, few, many, or a class for clones that have expanded.

TRBJ2-2 | . | . | TRBV7-3 | CASSSPGETGELFF | TGTGCCAGCAGCTCCCCGGGGGAAACCGGGGAGCTGTTTTTT
TRBJ1-1 | . | TRBD1 | TRBV15 | CATSTKRQGADTEAFF | TGTGCCACCAGCACCAAAAGACAGGGGGCGGACACTGAAGCTTTCTTT
TRBJ1-2 | . | . | TRBV18 | CASSPREPPGYTF | TGTGCCAGCTCACCCCGGGAGCCCCCCGGCTACACCTTC
TRBJ1-5 | . | TRBD1 | TRBV5-1 | CASSLGDSLNQPQHF | TGCGCCAGCAGCCTGGGGGACAGCCTCAATCAGCCCCAGCATTTT
TRBJ2-3 | . | . | TRBV6-1 | CASSEIRFTDTQYF | TGTGCCAGCAGTGAAATACGGTTCACAGATACGCAGTATTTT
TRBJ2-2 | . | . | TRBV5-1 | CASSLLGTFELFF | TGCGCCAGCAGCTTATTGGGGACTTTTGAGCTGTTTTTT
TRBJ1-1 | . | TRBD1 | TRBV6-5 | CASRRTGGTEAFF | TGTGCCAGCAGGAGAACAGGGGGCACTGAAGCTTTCTTT
TRBJ1-5 | once | . | TRBV6-6 | CASSYEQPRNQPQHF | TGTGCCAGCAGTTACGAACAGCCCCGCAATCAGCCCCAGCATTTT
TRBJ1-5 | . | . | TRBV19 | CASSNDPKGNQPQHF | TGTGCCAGCTCCAATGATCCTAAAGGCAATCAGCCCCAGCATTTT
TRBJ2-7 | . | TRBD2 | TRBV6-1 | CASRPSGTSYEQYF | TGTGCCAGCAGGCCTAGCGGAACGTCCTACGAGCAGTACTTC
TRBJ1-1 | . | TRBD1 | TRBV6-5 | CASIRGGGAHTEAFF | TGTGCCAGCATCCGAGGGGGCGGAGCCCACACTGAAGCTTTCTTT
TRBJ1-5 | . | . | TRBV29-1 | CSVDPGSNQPQHF | TGCAGCGTTGATCCAGGGAGCAATCAGCCCCAGCATTTT
TRBJ2-2 | . | . | TRBV6-4 | CASSAVLAGELFF | TGTGCCAGCAGTGCCGTCTTAGCCGGGGAGCTGTTTTTT
TRBJ1-2 | . | TRBD1 | TRBV15 | CATSRDGTGYGYTF | TGTGCCACCAGCAGAGATGGGACAGGGTATGGCTACACCTTC
TRBJ2-5 | . | TRBD2 | TRBV27 | CASGPSMMAGGPETQYF | TGTGCCAGCGGACCATCCATGATGGCGGGAGGGCCGGAGACCCAGTACTTC
TRBJ1-3 | . | . | TRBV19 | CASSITFHGGGNTIYF | TGTGCCAGTAGTATAACTTTCCACGGGGGTGGAAACACCATATATTTT
TRBJ2-1 | . | . | TRBV19 | CASSISYEQFF | TGTGCCAGTAGTATCTCGTATGAGCAGTTCTTC
TRBJ1-2 | . | TRBD1 | TRBV11-1 | CASSLAGQGYGYTF | TGTGCCAGCAGCTTAGCCGGACAGGGCTATGGCTACACCTTC
TRBJ1-2 | . | . | TRBV5-6 | CASSAPSRGVYGYTF | TGTGCCAGCAGCGCACCCTCGCGGGGGGTCTATGGCTACACCTTC
TRBJ2-3 | . | . | TRBV9 | CASSATQDSSTDTQYF | TGTGCCAGCAGCGCTACACAGGATTCTAGCACAGATACGCAGTATTTT
TRBJ1-2 | . | . | TRBV6-1 | CASSEAVTASYGYTF | TGTGCCAGCAGTGAAGCCGTGACAGCGTCCTATGGCTACACCTTC
TRBJ2-2 | . | . | TRBV27 | CASREGSFAGELFF | TGTGCCAGCAGGGAAGGGAGCTTTGCCGGGGAGCTGTTTTTT
TRBJ1-1 | . | . | TRBV25-1 | CASSEGSGRFDTEAFF | TGTGCCAGCAGCGAGGGGTCAGGGAGGTTTGACACTGAAGCTTTCTTT
TRBJ1-1 | . | . | TRBV28 | CISRSNTEAFF | TGTATCTCTCGAAGCAACACTGAAGCTTTCTTT
TRBJ1-3 | once | . | TRBV27 | CASSLARPRDSGNTIYF | TGTGCCAGCAGTTTAGCCCGCCCCCGGGACTCTGGAAACACCATATATTTT
TRBJ2-7 | . | . | TRBV11-2 | CASRRVYEQYF | TGTGCCAGCAGGCGGGTCTACGAGCAGTACTTC